A single sample gave rise to the 25 T cell receptor beta chains below, sequenced in a study of shared clonotypes between healthy human individuals. CD8 cells classed as naive were CD45RO-negative and positively selected for CCR7, excluding terminally differentiated effector memory CD45RA+ cells. This table comes from immunoSEQ multiplex PCR, and its TCRdb copy is limited to in-frame clones, with some not included. The table has approximately 600,000 clones, about 95% seen once; the top ten hold approximately 0.11%. Sample: naive CD8+ T cells sorted from blood. Receptor source: a woman in her twenties or thirties in good health.

This chain connects TRBV4-1 to TRBJ2-7; no clear D. The CDR3 is 15 residues long. The germline V gene has CDR1 MGHRA and CDR2 YSYEKL. With 0 bases removed from V and 3 bases from J, the gap between germline ends came to 12 bases. Written as DNA, the CDR3 is TGCGCCAGCAGCCAAGATAGAGGTTTTCGCTACGAGCAGTACTTC. This sequence encodes CASSQDRGFRYEQYF.

The genes are TRBV27 and TRBJ1-5; 8 nucleotides align to TRBD1. The germline V gene encodes CDR1 MNHEY and CDR2 SMNVEV (reference sequence). The CDR3 contains 16 residues. The junction had 13 bases not matched to a gene; V was cut back by 5 bases and J by 7 bases. CDR3 nucleotide sequence: TGTGCCAGCAGTGAAACCCCAGACAGGGGACACCAGCCCCAGCATTTT. Translation gives CASSETPDRGHQPQHF.

The rearrangement links TRBV21-1 to TRBJ1-2; the D call in the table, TRBD1, was not verified against the DNA. TRBV21-1 is a recognized pseudogene. The CDR3 runs to 18 residues. In DNA form, the CDR3 reads TGTGCCATTGCGGCTTCACCCCGGGGACAGACACCTAACTATGGCTACACCTTC. This codes for CAIAASPRGQTPNYGYTF.

The chain combines TRBV2 with TRBJ1-4; D gene unclear. This CDR3 region has 13 residues. V lost 3 bases to trimming and J lost 6 bases, with 8 bases between them. Germline V gives CDR1 SNHLY, CDR2 FYNNEI. The CDR3 reads CASSERPDEKLFF. The CDR3 bases are TGTGCCAGCAGTGAGCGACCCGATGAAAAACTGTTTTTT.

This chain links TRBV27 with TRBJ2-3; 9 bases fit TRBD1. This CDR3 is built from 15 residues. The germline V gene has CDR1 MNHEY and CDR2 SMNVEV (reference sequence). V lost 7 bases and J lost 3; bases outside the gene matches: 8. CDR3 DNA sequence: TGTGCCAGCATCCTGACAGGGGGTCGGACAGATACGCAGTATTTT. Translating it yields CASILTGGRTDTQYF.

The chain links TRBV11-2 to TRBJ2-1; 13 nucleotides match TRBD2. Trimming cost V 6 bases and J 0 bases; bases outside gene matches: 2. Germline CDR1 is SGHAT and CDR2 is FQNNGV. CDR3 length: 16 residues. CDR3 in amino acids: CASRRTSGSSYNEQFF. The CDR3 bases are TGTGCCAGCAGAAGGACTAGCGGGAGCTCCTACAATGAGCAGTTCTTC.

The chain couples TRBV30 to TRBJ2-1; 10 positions agree with TRBD1. The CDR3 is 15 amino acids. Trimming at V came to 0 bases and at J to 2 bases, leaving 1 base not matched to a gene. Germline lookup yields CDR1 GTSNPN and CDR2 SVGIG (reference sequence). The CDR3 spells CAWSVGQGAYNEQFF. The CDR3 DNA reads as TGTGCCTGGAGTGTAGGACAGGGGGCCTACAATGAGCAGTTCTTC.

The chain links TRBV7-2 to TRBJ2-7; possible D gene TRBD2, 5 bases. CDR1 and CDR2 from the germline V gene are SGHTA and FQGNSA. The V end lost 5 bases, the J end lost 0 bases, and 11 bases lay between the germline ends. This CDR3 spans 14 amino acids. The CDR3 DNA is TGTGCCAGCAGCGACCCCCGGGACTCCTACGAGCAGTACTTC. Protein sequence: CASSDPRDSYEQYF.

The rearrangement joins TRBV29-1 to TRBJ2-1; TRBD2 matches 14 bases. The CDR3 is 17 residues long. Germline loops: CDR1 SQVTM, CDR2 ANQGSEA. V lost 5 bases and J lost 2; bases outside the gene matches: 8. CDR3 in DNA: TGCAGCGTTAGAGGGACTAGCGGGAGAGGTACCTACAATGAGCAGTTCTTC. This translates into CSVRGTSGRGTYNEQFF.

CDR3: CASSGESAETQYF. CDR3 DNA: TGTGCCAGCAGCGGGGAATCCGCCGAGACCCAGTACTTC. This chain joins TRBV5-4 and TRBJ2-5; D unclear. Germline CDR1 is SGHNT and CDR2 is YYREEE (reference sequence). The CDR3 totals 13 residues. V shed 4 bases and J shed 5 bases, with 12 bases lying between them.

The genes are TRBV6-1 and TRBJ2-7; D is perhaps TRBD1 or TRBD2 (5 bases each). This CDR3 has 12 residues. The germline V gene encodes CDR1 MNHNS and CDR2 SASEGT. With 2 bases removed from V and 4 bases from J, the gap between germline ends came to 6 bases. The CDR3 loop is CASSEWGYEQYF. In DNA, the CDR3 is TGTGCCAGCAGTGAATGGGGGTACGAGCAGTACTTC.

The table lists this clone with a count of one. The genes are TRBV28 and TRBJ1-1; a weak D match, TRBD1 (6 bases). The CDR3 runs to 16 residues. Germline V gives CDR1 MDHEN, CDR2 SYDVKM. V was pared by 5 bases and J by 4 bases, with 20 bases between. The DNA for the CDR3 is TGTGCCAGCAGTATTCAGGGGAACGGTTTAAGCACTGAAGCTTTCTTT. Its protein product is CASSIQGNGLSTEAFF.

The gene calls are TRBV14 and TRBJ1-4; TRBD1 matches 7 bases. V shed 4 bases, J shed 0 bases, and the junction held 5 bases outside the gene matches. Germline values: CDR1 SGHDN, CDR2 FVKESK. The CDR3 is made up of 16 amino acids. The CDR3 DNA is TGTGCCAGCAGCCCGGGACAGCTAGCAACTAATGAAAAACTGTTTTTT. This encodes CASSPGQLATNEKLFF.

The chain combines TRBV10-2 with TRBJ1-2, with D possibly TRBD1 on 5 matching bases. V was clipped by 3 bases and J by 4 bases, with 12 bases between them. Per germline, CDR1 WSHSY and CDR2 SAAADI. CDR3 size: 14 residues. The CDR3 sequence: CASSDNRGVYGYTF. DNA for the CDR3: TGCGCCAGCAGTGATAACCGGGGGGTCTATGGCTACACCTTC.

The chain uses TRBV13 and TRBJ1-4, with D possibly matching TRBD1 (5 bases). Germline lookup yields CDR1 PRHDT and CDR2 FYEKMQ (reference sequence). Trimming pared 2 bases from V and 6 bases from J, leaving 16 bases between. The CDR3 totals 16 residues. CDR3 DNA: TGTGCCAGCAGCTTAAGCTTGGGGCCGGGAGATGAAAAACTGTTTTTT. This codes for CASSLSLGPGDEKLFF.

To note about this clone: The junction and the germline gene differ at one end; a read error may be behind it. The chain combines TRBV2 with TRBJ2-7, with a tentative D call TRBD1 (5 bases). Per germline, CDR1 SNHLY and CDR2 FYNNEI. CDR3 length: 14 amino acids. The CDR3: CASREDSLSYEQYF. The CDR3 DNA is TGTGCCAGCAGGGAAGACAGTTTATCCTACGAGCAGTACTTC.

This rearrangement joins TRBV10-2 to TRBJ2-2; 9 bases align to TRBD2. J gave up 4 bases and V 10 bases, and 13 bases lay outside the gene matches. Germline V lookup: CDR1 WSHSY, CDR2 SAAADI. The CDR3 contains 16 residues. The CDR3 DNA reads TGCGCCACCCACAGTCGGCGGGAGGGCGGCACCGGGGAGCTGTTTTTT. Its translation: CATHSRREGGTGELFF.

In DNA form, the CDR3 reads TGTGCCAGCAGCGTAGGCAGGGCTGGAAACACCATATATTTT. Translation gives CASSVGRAGNTIYF. The rearrangement joins TRBV9 to TRBJ1-3, with D possibly being TRBD1 (5 bases). Germline V gene lookup returns CDR1 SGDLS and CDR2 YYNGEE. Trimming took 0 bases from V and 2 from J, leaving 6 bases between them. This CDR3 spans 14 amino acids.

The table lists this clone with a count of one. The gene calls are TRBV29-1 and TRBJ2-2; the match to TRBD2 covers 9 bases. Germline CDR1 and CDR2: SQVTM and ANQGSEA. V lost 0 bases and J lost 5; bases outside the gene matches: 1. This CDR3 comprises 14 residues. Here the CDR3 reads CSVEDSGGTGELFF. CDR3 DNA: TGCAGCGTTGAAGATAGCGGGGGAACCGGGGAGCTGTTTTTT.

The rearrangement joins TRBV2 to TRBJ2-5; D remains ambiguous. Germline lookup yields CDR1 SNHLY and CDR2 FYNNEI. The CDR3 consists of 14 residues. V lost 8 bases to trimming and J lost 3 bases, with 16 bases between them. For the CDR3, the DNA is TGTGCCAGCCTCACAGTTGGTTGGGAAGAGACCCAGTACTTC. It translates to CASLTVGWEETQYF.

This chain joins TRBV7-8 and TRBJ2-5; the D is unclear. Per the germline V gene, CDR1 is SGHVS and CDR2 is FQNEAQ. The CDR3 is made up of 13 amino acids. V shed 2 bases and J shed 2 bases, with 6 bases lying between them. Here the CDR3 reads CASSLPEQETQYF. The CDR3, as DNA: TGTGCCAGCAGCTTACCGGAACAAGAGACCCAGTACTTC. Looking up the rest from reference TRBV7-8 and TRBJ2-5 gives the full variable domain: GAGVSQSPRYKVAKRGQDVALRCDPISGHVSLFWYQQALGQGPEFLTYFQNEAQLDKSGLPSDRFFAERPEGSVSTLKIQRTQQEDSAVYLCASSLPEQETQYFGPGTRLLVL.

A few counts support this clone. CDR3 DNA: TGTGCCAGCAGCTTTGGGCCCCCTGGGCAGCCCCAGCATTTT. Translating it yields CASSFGPPGQPQHF. The V call is TRBV12-1, the J call TRBJ1-5. TRBV12-1 is an annotated pseudogene. There are 14 residues in the CDR3.

The chain recombines TRBV7-9 with TRBJ2-7; 10 bases are shared with TRBD2. In germline, CDR1 is SEHNR, CDR2 FQNEAQ (reference sequence). With 4 bases clipped from V and 0 bases from J, the junction kept 6 bases outside the gene matches. The CDR3 runs to 16 residues. The DNA for the CDR3 is TGTGCCAGCAGCTATACTAGCGGGATGAGCTCCTACGAGCAGTACTTC. Its translation is CASSYTSGMSSYEQYF.

The V and J genes are TRBV25-1 and TRBJ2-1; D gene uncertain. Trimming shortened V by 1 base and J by 15 bases, and 16 bases separated the two germline ends. The CDR3 has 13 residues. Germline CDR1 and CDR2: MGHDK and SYGVNS. CDR3 sequence (DNA): TGTGCCAGCAGTGAATTCGTTGGCCCCTCCCGGTTCTTC. It encodes CASSEFVGPSRFF.

Concerning this clone: Other DNA sequences in the same sample also yield this CDR3. The chain has TRBV5-5 and TRBJ2-7, with 11 bases identical to TRBD1. With 3 bases clipped from V and 4 bases from J, the junction kept 6 bases outside the gene matches. Germline V lookup: CDR1 SGHKS, CDR2 YYEKEE (reference sequence). This CDR3 is built from 15 residues. CDR3 sequence reads: CASSSPRDRGYEQYF. In DNA form, the CDR3 reads TGTGCCAGCAGCTCCCCAAGGGACAGGGGGTACGAGCAGTACTTC.